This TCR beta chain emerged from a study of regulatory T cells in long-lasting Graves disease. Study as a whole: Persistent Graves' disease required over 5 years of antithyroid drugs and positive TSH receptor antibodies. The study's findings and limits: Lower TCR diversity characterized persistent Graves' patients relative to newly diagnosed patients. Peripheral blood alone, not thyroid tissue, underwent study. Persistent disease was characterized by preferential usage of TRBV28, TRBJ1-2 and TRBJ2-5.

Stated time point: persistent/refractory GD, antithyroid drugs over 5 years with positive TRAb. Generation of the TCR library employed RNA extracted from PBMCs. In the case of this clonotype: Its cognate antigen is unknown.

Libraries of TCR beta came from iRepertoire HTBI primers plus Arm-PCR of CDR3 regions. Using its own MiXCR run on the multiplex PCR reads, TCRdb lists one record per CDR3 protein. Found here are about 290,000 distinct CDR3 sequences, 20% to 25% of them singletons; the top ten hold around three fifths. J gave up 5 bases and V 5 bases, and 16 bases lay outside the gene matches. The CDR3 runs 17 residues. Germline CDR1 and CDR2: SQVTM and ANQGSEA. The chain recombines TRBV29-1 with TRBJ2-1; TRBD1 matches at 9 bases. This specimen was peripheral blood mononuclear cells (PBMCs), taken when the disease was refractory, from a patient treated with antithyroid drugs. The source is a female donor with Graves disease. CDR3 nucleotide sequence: TGCAGCGTTAGGGGGGACCCCGGGACAGGGCTACACAATGAGCAGTTCTTC. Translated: CSVRGDPGTGLHNEQFF.